This TCR beta chain was identified during a study of cytomegalovirus exposure and HLA in healthy donors. About the study: Unique TCRs numbering some 80 million, obtained from HLA-typed donors, made up an early data release.

Primers included in the PCR were 60 Vbeta and 13 Jbeta primers. Data came from immunoSEQ multiplex PCR; TCRdb stores just in-frame clones and leaves some out. The sample lists roughly 80,000 clones; roughly four fifths were seen once. CDR3 length: 15 amino acids. Trimming took off 6 bases at V and 8 bases at J, with 19 bases between the two ends. The germline gives CDR1 SNHLY, CDR2 FYNNEI. This chain uses TRBV2 with TRBJ1-4, with D unresolved. Sequencing used PBMCs. The clonotype was recovered from a woman between 25 and 40 years old in good health and CMV-seronegative. Written as DNA, the CDR3 is TGTGCCAGCAGCGGCCAGACACCGCCGGGGGAAAAACTGTTTTTT. Protein sequence: CASSGQTPPGEKLFF. Using reference TRBV2 and TRBJ1-4 for the parts outside the CDR3, the full variable domain is EPEVTQTPSHQVTQMGQEVILRCVPISNHLYFYWYRQILGQKVEFLVSFYNNEISEKSEIFDDQFSVERPDGSNFTLKIRSTKLEDSAMYFCASSGQTPPGEKLFFGSGTQLSVL.